Below, 15 T cell receptor beta chains from the same sample are listed, as sequenced in a study of long-term antiretroviral therapy in people with HIV. The libraries were made with immunoSEQ v3.0 at survey level. TCRdb's table, derived via immunoSEQ multiplex PCR, lists solely in-frame clones and lacks some. The sample lists some 29,000 clones, over 75% occurring once. The source was unsorted PBMCs, collected 0.5 years after starting antiretroviral therapy. The receptors were sampled from a woman between 18 and 29 years old with HIV.

The chain links TRBV19 to TRBJ2-7, with 10 bases identical to TRBD1. J was trimmed by 4 bases and V by 6 bases; bases with no gene match: 12. Germline lookup yields CDR1 LNHDA and CDR2 SQIVND (reference sequence). This CDR3 is 16 amino acids long. The CDR3 loop is CASRRGTGTGVYEQYF. CDR3 in DNA: TGTGCCAGTAGGAGGGGAACCGGGACAGGGGTGTACGAGCAGTACTTC.

V gene TRBV7-6 combines with J gene TRBJ2-1; D is undetermined. The length of the CDR3 is 16 residues. In germline, CDR1 is SGHVS, CDR2 FNYEAQ. The ends were cut back, 1 base at V and 0 bases at J, with 10 bases in the middle. The CDR3 reads CASSLVPPGSYNEQFF. The CDR3 DNA sequence: TGTGCCAGCAGCTTAGTCCCCCCAGGCTCCTACAATGAGCAGTTCTTC.

J is TRBJ2-1 and V is TRBV4-3; D may be TRBD2 (6 bases). CDR3 length equals 16 residues. Trimming shortened V by 4 bases and J by 2 bases, and 15 bases separated the two germline ends. From germline, CDR1 is LGHNA and CDR2 YSLEER. The CDR3 here is CASSPQAGITYNEQFF. The DNA of the CDR3 is TGCGCCAGCAGCCCGCAGGCGGGAATCACCTACAATGAGCAGTTCTTC.

The chain has TRBV4-3 and TRBJ2-1; 9 positions match TRBD2. V shed 0 bases and J 5 bases; nucleotides not matched to a gene: 5. The CDR3 spans 16 residues. Looked up from germline, CDR1 is LGHNA and CDR2 is YSLEER. CDR3 DNA sequence: TGCGCCAGCAGCCAAGAAAGCGGGAGGCTTGACAATGAGCAGTTCTTC. Translation gives CASSQESGRLDNEQFF.

CDR3 nucleotides: TGTGCCAGCAGTGGAGGAGGGTTGAACACAGATACGCAGTATTTT. It encodes CASSGGGLNTDTQYF. The chain combines TRBV28 with TRBJ2-3, with a possible D match to TRBD2 (6 bases). This CDR3 comprises 15 residues. Trimming left V 5 bases short and J 2 bases short, with 14 bases between. CDR1 and CDR2 (germline): MDHEN, SYDVKM.

V and J are TRBV29-1 and TRBJ2-5; D tentatively fits TRBD1 or TRBD2 (5 bases each). V lost 0 bases to trimming and J lost 5 bases, with 13 bases between them. The CDR3 runs 14 residues. Germline loops: CDR1 SQVTM, CDR2 ANQGSEA. The DNA for the CDR3 is TGCAGCGTTGAAGAGTGGGGCCGGGATGAGACCCAGTACTTC. Protein product: CSVEEWGRDETQYF.

Only a few counts were recorded for this clone. The rearrangement links TRBV7-8 to TRBJ1-5; tentatively, D is TRBD1 (5 bases). The CDR3 covers 14 residues. Germline assignment: CDR1 SGHVS and CDR2 FQNEAQ. V dropped 4 bases and J dropped 7 bases, with 14 bases sitting between them. CDR3 residues: CASSSSMTAQPQHF. The DNA for the CDR3 is TGTGCCAGCAGCTCGTCCATGACAGCACAGCCCCAGCATTTT.

The chain employs TRBV7-9 and TRBJ2-7; 8 bases line up with TRBD1. The CDR3 totals 15 residues. CDR1 is SEHNR and CDR2 is FQNEAQ in the germline V gene (reference sequence). The ends lost 4 bases at V and 4 bases at J; junction bases unmatched: 9. CDR3 in DNA: TGTGCCAGCAGCTCGACAGGGGCTCTTGATTACGAGCAGTACTTC. Translation gives CASSSTGALDYEQYF.

This clone showed up just once. This chain joins TRBV7-2 and TRBJ1-4; TRBD1 aligns across 7 bases. With 4 bases clipped from V and 5 bases from J, the junction kept 7 bases outside the gene matches. CDR1 SGHTA and CDR2 FQGNSA come from the germline V gene. This CDR3 spans 15 amino acids. The CDR3 sequence: CASSSPTGPNEKLFF. CDR3 bases: TGTGCCAGCAGCTCTCCGACAGGGCCGAATGAAAAACTGTTTTTT.

The chain is built from TRBV10-3 and TRBJ1-5, with 7 bases identical to TRBD1. The length of the CDR3 is 15 residues. V was pared by 8 bases and J by 1 base, with 8 bases of the junction left unmatched. Germline V CDR1 and CDR2: ENHRY, SYGVKD. The CDR3 DNA sequence: TGTGCCATCGCATCGGGACAGACGAGCAATCAGCCCCAGCATTTT. Its translation is CAIASGQTSNQPQHF.

This chain links TRBV27 with TRBJ2-2, with TRBD2 as a possible D gene (6 bases). Trimming shortened V by 6 bases and J by 4 bases, and 12 bases separated the two germline ends. The CDR3 extends over 14 amino acids. CDR1 MNHEY and CDR2 SMNVEV come from the germline V gene (reference sequence). The CDR3 here is CASSRTTGTGELFF. Written as DNA, the CDR3 is TGTGCCAGCAGCCGGACTACTGGCACCGGGGAGCTGTTTTTT.

This chain joins TRBV10-3 and TRBJ2-1; 8 bases fit TRBD2. The V segment lost 9 bases and the J segment 2 bases; nucleotides outside the gene matches: 3. Per germline, CDR1 ENHRY and CDR2 SYGVKD. The CDR3 length is 13 residues. The CDR3 region is CAILADTYNEQFF. CDR3 bases: TGTGCCATACTAGCGGATACCTACAATGAGCAGTTCTTC.

This chain joins TRBV28 and TRBJ2-1, with D uncertain. This CDR3 spans 17 amino acids. V lost 3 bases, J lost 0 bases, and 15 bases lay in between. Germline V gene data show CDR1 as MDHEN and CDR2 as SYDVKM. The CDR3 DNA sequence: TGTGCCAGCAGTTTCCCTAGACGGAAGAGCTCCTACAATGAGCAGTTCTTC. Residues: CASSFPRRKSSYNEQFF.

By frequency in the sample, this clone is medium-sized. The chain employs TRBV7-3 and TRBJ2-2; no clear D gene. Germline-derived CDR1 and CDR2 are SGHTA and FQGTGA. CDR3 size: 12 residues. V lost 8 bases and J 0 bases, leaving 4 bases between the germline ends. Here the CDR3 DNA reads TGTGCCAGCGGCACGAACACCGGGGAGCTGTTTTTT. Translated, it gives CASGTNTGELFF.

Sample share makes this clone medium-sized. V gene TRBV19 combines with J gene TRBJ2-2, with D unresolved. CDR1 and CDR2 (germline): LNHDA, SQIVND (reference sequence). CDR3 length: 14 residues. The V and J ends lost 0 bases and 6 bases respectively, with 8 bases between them. The CDR3 coding sequence is TGTGCCAGTAGTATAGAGCTCTGGGCCGGGGAGCTGTTTTTT. Translated, it gives CASSIELWAGELFF.